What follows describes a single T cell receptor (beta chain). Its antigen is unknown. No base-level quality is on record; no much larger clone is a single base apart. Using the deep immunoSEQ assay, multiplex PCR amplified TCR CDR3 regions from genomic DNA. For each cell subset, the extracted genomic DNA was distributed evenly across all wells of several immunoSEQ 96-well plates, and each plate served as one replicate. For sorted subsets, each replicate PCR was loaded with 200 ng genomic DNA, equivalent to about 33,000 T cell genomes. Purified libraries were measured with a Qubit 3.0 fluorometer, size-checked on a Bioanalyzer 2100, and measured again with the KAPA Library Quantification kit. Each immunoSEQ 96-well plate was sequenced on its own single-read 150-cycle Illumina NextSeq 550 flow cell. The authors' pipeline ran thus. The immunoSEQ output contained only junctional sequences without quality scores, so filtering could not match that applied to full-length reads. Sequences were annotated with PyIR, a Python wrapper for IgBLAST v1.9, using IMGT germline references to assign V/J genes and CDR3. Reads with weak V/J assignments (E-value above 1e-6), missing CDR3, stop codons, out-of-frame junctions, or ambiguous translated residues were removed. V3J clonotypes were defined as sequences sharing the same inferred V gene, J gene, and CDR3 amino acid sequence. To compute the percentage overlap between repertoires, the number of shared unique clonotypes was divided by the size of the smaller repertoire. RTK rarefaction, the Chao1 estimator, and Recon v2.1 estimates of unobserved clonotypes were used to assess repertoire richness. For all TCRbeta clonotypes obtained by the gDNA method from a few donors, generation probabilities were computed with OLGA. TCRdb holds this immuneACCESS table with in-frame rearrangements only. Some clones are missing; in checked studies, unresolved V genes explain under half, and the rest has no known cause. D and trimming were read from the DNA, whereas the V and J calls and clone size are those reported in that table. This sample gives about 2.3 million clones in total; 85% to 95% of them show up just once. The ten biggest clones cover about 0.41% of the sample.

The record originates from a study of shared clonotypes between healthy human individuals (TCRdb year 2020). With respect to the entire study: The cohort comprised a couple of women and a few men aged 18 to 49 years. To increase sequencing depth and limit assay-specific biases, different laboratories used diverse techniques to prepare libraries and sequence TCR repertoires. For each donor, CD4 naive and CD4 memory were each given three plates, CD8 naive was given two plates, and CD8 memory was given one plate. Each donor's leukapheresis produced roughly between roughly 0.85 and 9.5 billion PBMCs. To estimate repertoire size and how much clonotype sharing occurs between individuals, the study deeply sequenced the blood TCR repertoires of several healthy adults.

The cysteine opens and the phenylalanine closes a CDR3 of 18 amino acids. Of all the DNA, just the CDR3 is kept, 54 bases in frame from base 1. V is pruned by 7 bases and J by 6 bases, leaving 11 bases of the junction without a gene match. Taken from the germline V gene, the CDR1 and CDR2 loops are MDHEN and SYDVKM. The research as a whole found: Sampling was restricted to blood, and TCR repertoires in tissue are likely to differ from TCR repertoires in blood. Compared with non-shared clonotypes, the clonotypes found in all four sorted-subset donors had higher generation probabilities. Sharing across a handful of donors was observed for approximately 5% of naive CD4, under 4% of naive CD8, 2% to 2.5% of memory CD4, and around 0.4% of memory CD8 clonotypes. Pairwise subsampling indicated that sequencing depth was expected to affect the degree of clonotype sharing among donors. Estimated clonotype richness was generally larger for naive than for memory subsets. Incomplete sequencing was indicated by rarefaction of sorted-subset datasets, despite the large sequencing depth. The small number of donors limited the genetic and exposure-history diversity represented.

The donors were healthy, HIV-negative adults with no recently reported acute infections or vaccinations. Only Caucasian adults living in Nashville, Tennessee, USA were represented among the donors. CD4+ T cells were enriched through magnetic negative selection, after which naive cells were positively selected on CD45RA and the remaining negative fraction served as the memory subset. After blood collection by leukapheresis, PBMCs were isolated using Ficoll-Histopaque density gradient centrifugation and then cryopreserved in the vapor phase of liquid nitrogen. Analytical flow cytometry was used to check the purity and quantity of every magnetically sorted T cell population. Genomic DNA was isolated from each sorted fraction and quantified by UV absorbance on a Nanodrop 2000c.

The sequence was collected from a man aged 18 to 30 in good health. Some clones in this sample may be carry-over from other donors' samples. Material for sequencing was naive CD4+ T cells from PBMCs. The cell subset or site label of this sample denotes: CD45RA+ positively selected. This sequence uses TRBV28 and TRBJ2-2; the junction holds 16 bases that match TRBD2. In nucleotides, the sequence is TGTGCCAGCAACACTCCGGGACTAGCGGGAGGGCCGGCCGGGGAGCTGTTTTTT. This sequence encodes CASNTPGLAGGPAGELFF.